Following are 17 T cell receptor beta chains from one sample sequenced in a study of CD8+ T cells in alopecia areata. RNA extraction and reverse transcription yielded cDNA as sequencing template. The assay was immunoSEQ multiplex PCR, and TCRdb's table has in-frame clones only and misses some. The repertoire consists of around 140,000 clones, with 40% to 65% occurring once and the leading ten covering roughly 0.9%. The sequenced sample was CD4+ T cells sorted from blood, obtained at week 0. All receptors come from a human donor with alopecia areata.

This clone has more than one count but fewer than ten. CDR3 sequence reads: CASRTLRASGRARSTDTQYF. In nucleotides, the CDR3 is TGTGCCAGCAGAACACTCCGAGCTAGCGGGAGAGCGAGAAGCACAGATACGCAGTATTTT. The genes are TRBV27 and TRBJ2-3; 10 nucleotides align to TRBD2. The CDR3 runs to 20 residues. J was trimmed by 0 bases and V by 6 bases; bases with no gene match: 18. Germline CDR1 MNHEY, CDR2 SMNVEV (reference sequence).

The chain combines TRBV5-1 with TRBJ2-1; D is undetermined. Trimming left V 0 bases short and J 3 bases short, with 13 bases between. Germline assignment: CDR1 SGHRS and CDR2 YFSETQ. This CDR3 contains 16 residues. The CDR3 reads CASSLDSPTLYNEQFF. CDR3 nucleotide sequence: TGCGCCAGCAGCTTGGATTCGCCGACCCTCTACAATGAGCAGTTCTTC.

The chain combines TRBV30 with TRBJ1-1; TRBD1 is a possible D gene (6 bases). Germline V gene sequence: CDR1 GTSNPN, CDR2 SVGIG (reference sequence). The CDR3 is 15 residues long. The germline V and J ends were trimmed by 3 bases and 2 bases, with 16 bases remaining between them. CDR3 sequence (DNA): TGTGCCTGGAGCACTCCGGGGGGCCATAACACTGAAGCTTTCTTT. Protein product: CAWSTPGGHNTEAFF.

The chain employs TRBV4-2 and TRBJ2-1; 10 nucleotides agree with TRBD2. The length of the CDR3 is 20 residues. Germline V gene data show CDR1 as LGHNA and CDR2 as YNFKEQ. V lost 5 bases and J lost 8; bases outside the gene matches: 24. This CDR3 reads CASSLIPRGVAGGQVHEQFF. CDR3 nucleotide sequence: TGTGCCAGCAGCTTAATCCCCCGGGGGGTAGCGGGAGGACAAGTCCATGAGCAGTTCTTC.

The chain recombines TRBV4-1 with TRBJ2-1; 9 bases are shared with TRBD2. The CDR3 has 17 residues. Germline values: CDR1 MGHRA, CDR2 YSYEKL. J lost 1 base, V lost 1 base, and 5 bases had no gene match. CDR3 loop: CASSQGGSGGSYNEQFF. The CDR3 nucleotides are TGCGCCAGCAGCCAAGGGGGTAGCGGGGGATCCTACAATGAGCAGTTCTTC.

The rearrangement links TRBV29-1 to TRBJ2-3; TRBD2 might be the D (7 bases). Germline-derived CDR1 and CDR2 are SQVTM and ANQGSEA. V lost 3 bases and J 7 bases, leaving 26 bases between the germline ends. The CDR3 is made up of 17 amino acids. The CDR3 DNA reads TGCAGCGTTGAGACCCCGGGGGGCGCGGGACGGGGGAATACGCAGTATTTT. It codes for CSVETPGGAGRGNTQYF.

This chain connects TRBV30 to TRBJ2-1; D uncertain. The length of the CDR3 is 14 residues. V was trimmed by 0 bases and J by 10 bases, leaving 16 bases between them. Germline V gene sequence: CDR1 GTSNPN, CDR2 SVGIG (reference sequence). DNA for the CDR3: TGTGCCTGGAGTGTAAAGTCCGGGTCCTACGAGCAGTTCTTC. Encoded protein: CAWSVKSGSYEQFF.

Written as DNA, the CDR3 is TGTGCCAGCACCCAAACGGGGGGACAGTACAATGAGCAGTTCTTC. It translates to CASTQTGGQYNEQFF. The V call is TRBV7-9, the J call TRBJ2-1; D may match TRBD1 or TRBD2 (7 bases each). Germline V gene data show CDR1 as SEHNR and CDR2 as FQNEAQ (reference sequence). Trimming removed 7 bases at V and 4 bases at J, with 17 bases between. The CDR3 is made up of 15 amino acids.

The rearrangement joins TRBV5-1 to TRBJ1-1; 8 nucleotides align to TRBD1. Unmatched junction bases numbered 6, after V lost 5 bases and J lost 3 bases. Germline loops: CDR1 SGHRS, CDR2 YFSETQ. This CDR3 is 14 amino acids long. The DNA of the CDR3 is TGCGCCAGCAGTCTCCAGGGGGCTGACACTGAAGCTTTCTTT. Its protein product is CASSLQGADTEAFF.

This chain uses TRBV19 with TRBJ2-1, with 7 bases aligning to TRBD1. V gave up 3 bases and J gave up 0 bases; unmatched junction bases: 2. Germline CDR1 and CDR2: LNHDA and SQIVND (reference sequence). The length of the CDR3 is 15 residues. The CDR3 DNA follows: TGTGCCAGTAGTATGGACAGGAGCTCCTACAATGAGCAGTTCTTC. Amino acid sequence: CASSMDRSSYNEQFF.

The V call is TRBV29-1, the J call TRBJ2-7; 9 positions match TRBD1. Germline V gives CDR1 SQVTM, CDR2 ANQGSEA. CDR3 length: 14 residues. The junction had 7 bases not matched to a gene; V was cut back by 6 bases and J by 1 base. CDR3 amino acids: CSVKTDRGSYEQYF. The CDR3, as DNA: TGCAGCGTCAAAACCGACAGGGGGTCCTACGAGCAGTACTTC.

The CDR3 is CASSPRRGVGYEQYF. In DNA, the CDR3 is TGTGCCAGCAGCCCTAGACGGGGGGTGGGCTACGAGCAGTACTTC. The chain couples TRBV7-2 to TRBJ2-7, with 7 bases identical to TRBD2. There are 15 residues in the CDR3. After removal of 5 bases from V and 3 bases from J, the junction contained 10 bases not matched to a gene. CDR1 is SGHTA and CDR2 is FQGNSA in the germline V gene.

The rearrangement uses TRBV6-5 and TRBJ1-1, with D uncertain. Per the germline V gene, CDR1 is MNHEY and CDR2 is SVGAGI. The CDR3 is made up of 12 amino acids. V lost 4 bases and J lost 10, with 13 bases in between. The chain's CDR3 is CASSSTAPGAFF. The CDR3 bases are TGTGCCAGCAGTTCCACAGCCCCGGGAGCTTTCTTT.

The chain joins TRBV27 to TRBJ1-1, with 9 bases that match TRBD1. The CDR3 has 14 amino acids. The V segment lost 7 bases and the J segment 2 bases; nucleotides outside the gene matches: 5. Per the germline V gene, CDR1 is MNHEY and CDR2 is SMNVEV (reference sequence). Here the CDR3 DNA reads TGTGCCAGCAAGTGGGGACAGGGCAACACTGAAGCTTTCTTT. Amino acids: CASKWGQGNTEAFF.

This clone was recorded a few times. The chain joins TRBV28 to TRBJ2-2, with TRBD2 matching over 13 bases. Looked up from germline, CDR1 is MDHEN and CDR2 is SYDVKM. After removal of 6 bases from V and 8 bases from J, the junction contained 6 bases not matched to a gene. This CDR3 comprises 15 residues. For the CDR3, the DNA is TGTGCCAGCAGATATCCGGGACTAGCGGGAGGGGAGCTGTTTTTT. Translated, it gives CASRYPGLAGGELFF.

This clone has more than one count but fewer than ten. The V call is TRBV5-1, the J call TRBJ2-5; possibly TRBD2 for D (6 bases). Trimming left V 4 bases short and J 4 bases short, with 14 bases between. CDR1 and CDR2 (germline): SGHRS, YFSETQ. This CDR3 has 14 amino acids. As DNA, the CDR3 is TGCGCCAGCAGCCTGGAGGGAGGCGGAGAGACCCAGTACTTC. Translation gives CASSLEGGGETQYF.

V and J are TRBV7-2 and TRBJ2-7, with TRBD1 matching 8 bases. The length of the CDR3 is 15 residues. CDR1 is SGHTA, CDR2 FQGNSA, per germline. The J segment lost 0 bases and the V segment lost 4 bases, leaving 5 bases of the junction unmatched. CDR3 region: CASSSYRGSSYEQYF. Written as DNA, the CDR3 is TGTGCCAGCAGCTCATACAGGGGGAGCTCCTACGAGCAGTACTTC.